This is a list of T cell receptor beta chains from one sample in a study of cytomegalovirus exposure and HLA in healthy donors. Profiling relied on immunoSEQ multiplex PCR, and the TCRdb table lists in-frame clones only, not all of them. The profile covers about 150,000 clones, with about 70% appearing a single time and around 4.2% taken by the ten largest. Sequenced input: PBMCs. The receptors originated from a man aged 60 to 75 in good health and CMV-seronegative. Each CDR3 is given with its conserved first and last residue. A D gene is named only where the DNA matches it firmly. Expanded clones get a size class; other rows say once, few or many, or leave the size out.

V gene	D gene	J gene	clone size	CDR3 protein	CDR3 DNA
TRBV6-1	TRBD2	TRBJ2-6	.	CASRGEGSSNVLTF	TGTGCCAGCAGGGGGGAGGGCTCCTCCAACGTCCTGACTTTC
TRBV9	.	TRBJ2-2	.	CASSGLNTGELFF	TGTGCCAGCAGCGGACTGAACACCGGGGAGCTGTTTTTT
TRBV30	TRBD1	TRBJ2-6	.	CAWSPQGAGANVLTF	TGTGCCTGGAGTCCTCAGGGGGCTGGGGCCAACGTCCTGACTTTC
TRBV7-8	TRBD2	TRBJ2-7	few	CASSLRLAGVYEQYF	TGTGCCAGCAGCTTAAGACTAGCGGGAGTCTACGAGCAGTACTTC
TRBV19	TRBD2	TRBJ2-3	.	CASSIDSGTDTQYF	TGTGCCAGTAGTATTGATAGCGGGACAGATACGCAGTATTTT
TRBV28	TRBD1	TRBJ1-1	.	CASRGQYEAFF	TGTGCCAGCAGGGGACAGTATGAAGCTTTCTTT
TRBV28	.	TRBJ1-4	.	CASGGGIYEKLFF	TGTGCCAGCGGGGGGGGGATCTATGAAAAACTGTTTTTT
TRBV7-8	TRBD1	TRBJ2-3	.	CASSSLRQGTDTQYF	TGTGCCAGCAGCTCCCTCAGACAGGGGACAGATACGCAGTATTTT
TRBV6-1	TRBD1	TRBJ1-5	.	CASSGDRGNQPQHF	TGTGCCAGCAGTGGGGACAGGGGCAATCAGCCCCAGCATTTT
TRBV4-1	TRBD2	TRBJ2-7	.	CASSQDFGGDEQYF	TGCGCCAGCAGCCAAGATTTCGGGGGGGACGAGCAGTACTTC
TRBV5-6	.	TRBJ2-3	few	CASSLQGLTDTQYF	TGTGCCAGCAGCTTGCAGGGACTCACAGATACGCAGTATTTT
TRBV7-3	TRBD1	TRBJ1-1	few	CASSVGQGLNTEAFF	TGTGCCAGCAGCGTTGGACAGGGCTTGAACACTGAAGCTTTCTTT
TRBV6-5	TRBD2	TRBJ2-7	.	CASSGGGESSYEQYF	TGTGCCAGCAGTGGGGGAGGGGAAAGCTCCTACGAGCAGTACTTC
TRBV7-9	.	TRBJ2-1	.	CASSFRQYNEQFF	TGTGCCAGCAGCTTTAGACAGTACAATGAGCAGTTCTTC
TRBV5-4	TRBD1	TRBJ1-4	.	CASSSDREEEKLFF	TGTGCCAGCAGCTCGGACAGGGAGGAGGAAAAACTGTTTTTT
TRBV7-3	.	TRBJ2-6	once	CASSPQGIQGNFLTF	TGTGCCAGCAGCCCTCAGGGGATCCAAGGCAACTTCCTGACTTTC
TRBV30	.	TRBJ1-1	.	CAWRLTALNTEAFF	TGTGCCTGGAGGTTGACAGCATTGAACACTGAAGCTTTCTTT
TRBV27	.	TRBJ1-5	.	CASSFRGPDQPQHF	TGTGCCAGCAGTTTCAGGGGTCCGGATCAGCCCCAGCATTTT
TRBV28	.	TRBJ2-2	.	CASINGGANTGELFF	TGTGCCAGCATTAATGGCGGTGCGAACACCGGGGAGCTGTTTTTT
TRBV19	.	TRBJ1-1	.	CASSVDTNTEAFF	TGTGCCAGTAGTGTTGACACGAACACTGAAGCTTTCTTT
TRBV25-1	.	TRBJ1-2	.	CASSEYGNYGYTF	TGTGCCAGCAGTGAATATGGCAACTATGGCTACACCTTC
TRBV4-1	.	TRBJ2-4	once	CASSQGEGGGTKNIQYF	TGCGCCAGCAGCCAAGGGGAAGGTGGGGGGACCAAAAACATTCAGTACTTC
TRBV29-1	.	TRBJ1-5	.	CSVEGDSDSNQPQHF	TGCAGCGTTGAAGGAGACTCAGATAGCAATCAGCCCCAGCATTTT
TRBV28	TRBD1	TRBJ1-1	.	CASIPTRRGRAAFF	TGTGCCAGCATCCCAACTCGCAGGGGGCGGGCGGCTTTCTTT
TRBV18	TRBD2	TRBJ2-3	.	CASSPSSGTSGRRDTQYF	TGTGCCAGCTCACCATCAAGCGGGACTAGCGGGAGAAGGGATACGCAGTATTTT
TRBV7-2	.	TRBJ2-5	.	CASSLGQGNIQETQYF	TGTGCCAGCAGCTTAGGGCAGGGAAATATTCAAGAGACCCAGTACTTC
TRBV7-9	.	TRBJ2-2	.	CASSLYGVDTGELFF	TGTGCCAGCAGCTTATACGGGGTGGACACCGGGGAGCTGTTTTTT
TRBV6-1	TRBD1	TRBJ2-7	.	CASNPGQGGEQYF	TGTGCCAGTAACCCGGGACAGGGGGGCGAGCAGTACTTC